This T cell receptor beta chain comes out of a study of cytotoxic CD8 clonotypes in ibrutinib-treated CLL. CDR3 length: 14 amino acids. Germline CDR1 MGHDK, CDR2 SYGVNS. Trimming shortened V by 2 bases and J by 4 bases, and 11 bases separated the two germline ends. Relative to its sample, this clone is medium-sized. The method was immunoSEQ multiplex PCR; TCRdb's version includes in-frame clones alone and lacks a portion of them. The top ten hold roughly a quarter of the sample, which has over 45,000 clones, 50% to 65% seen once. This clonotype originated in a human donor with chronic lymphocytic leukemia. The sample consisted of PBMCs, taken at disease progression, from a patient treated with ibrutinib. The chain is built from TRBV25-1 and TRBJ1-2; weak D call: TRBD1 (6 bases). DNA of the CDR3: TGTGCCAGCAGTGAACAACAGGGACTCTATGGCTACACCTTC. It encodes CASSEQQGLYGYTF.